The 20 T cell receptor beta chains below all came from one sample that was sequenced in a study of blood T cell repertoires in COVID-19. Clones were read by immunoSEQ multiplex PCR, and TCRdb kept only the in-frame ones, dropping some. Of 130,000 to 150,000 clones listed, 80% to 90% are singletons. Specimen: peripheral blood. The receptors were gathered from a woman aged 60-75 years with COVID-19, enrolled during active disease.

This CDR3 is CASSYGQHMNTEAFF. Written as DNA, the CDR3 is TGTGCCAGCAGCTATGGACAGCACATGAACACTGAAGCTTTCTTT. The genes are TRBV13 and TRBJ1-1; a possible D gene is TRBD1 (6 bases). This CDR3 spans 15 amino acids. The germline gives CDR1 PRHDT, CDR2 FYEKMQ (reference sequence). V gave up 4 bases and J gave up 0 bases, with 12 bases separating them.

The CDR3 sequence is CASRPPRGDNYGYTF. The CDR3 region has the DNA TGTGCCAGCAGACCCCCCCGAGGAGACAACTATGGCTACACCTTC. The chain is built from TRBV6-6 and TRBJ1-2; no firm D call. The length of the CDR3 is 15 residues. The V end lost 6 bases, the J end lost 2 bases, and 16 bases lay between the germline ends. Per germline, CDR1 MNHNY and CDR2 SVGAGI (reference sequence).

The rearrangement links TRBV10-1 to TRBJ1-1; 10 bases agree with TRBD1. With V trimmed by 6 bases and J by 6 bases, 7 bases remained unmatched. This CDR3 region has 14 residues. The germline V gene has CDR1 WNHNN and CDR2 SYGVQD (reference sequence). The CDR3 loop reads CASSSGTGVSEAFF. The CDR3 DNA reads TGCGCCAGCAGCTCCGGGACAGGGGTTTCTGAAGCTTTCTTT.

The V call is TRBV5-4, the J call TRBJ2-7; D unresolved. The CDR3 loop spans 13 amino acids. Germline CDR1 and CDR2: SGHNT and YYREEE (reference sequence). The V and J ends lost 0 bases and 3 bases respectively, with 7 bases between them. The CDR3, as DNA: TGTGCCAGCAGCTTGGACACGATCTACGAGCAGTACTTC. Translation: CASSLDTIYEQYF.

V and J are TRBV7-2 and TRBJ2-7; TRBD1 might be the D (6 bases). V was shortened by 4 bases and J by 2 bases, with 9 bases between the two germline ends. The CDR3 totals 13 residues. The germline gives CDR1 SGHTA, CDR2 FQGNSA. CDR3 sequence reads: CASSSGVTYEQYF. The CDR3 DNA follows: TGTGCCAGCAGCTCAGGGGTGACCTACGAGCAGTACTTC.

The gene calls are TRBV27 and TRBJ1-4; weak D call: TRBD1 (6 bases). The CDR3 length is 13 residues. Trimming pared 3 bases from V and 8 bases from J, leaving 10 bases between. Germline lookup yields CDR1 MNHEY and CDR2 SMNVEV (reference sequence). The CDR3 here is CASSFTGLEKLFF. The DNA of the CDR3 is TGTGCCAGCAGTTTTACAGGGTTGGAAAAACTGTTTTTT.

The chain employs TRBV5-1 and TRBJ2-2; 10 bases line up with TRBD2. The trim removed 3 bases at V and 5 bases at J, leaving 4 bases unmatched. This CDR3 comprises 15 residues. Germline V gene lookup returns CDR1 SGHRS and CDR2 YFSETQ. The CDR3 spells CASSSFSGGTGELFF. CDR3 DNA: TGCGCCAGCAGCTCTTTTAGCGGGGGGACCGGGGAGCTGTTTTTT. The whole variable domain, filled in from reference TRBV5-1 and TRBJ2-2, reads KAGVTQTPRYLIKTRGQQVTLSCSPISGHRSVSWYQQTPGQGLQFLFEYFSETQRNKGNFPGRFSGRQFSNSRSEMNVSTLELGDSALYLCASSSFSGGTGELFFGEGSRLTVL.

The sample holds one count of this clone. The gene calls are TRBV19 and TRBJ1-4, with D possibly matching TRBD1 (5 bases). The CDR3 is 18 residues long. Trimming took off 5 bases at V and 0 bases at J, with 19 bases between the two ends. Germline CDR1 is LNHDA and CDR2 is SQIVND (reference sequence). The CDR3 reads CASSAGRWQPATNEKLFF. CDR3 coding DNA: TGTGCCAGTAGTGCGGGGCGATGGCAGCCTGCAACTAATGAAAAACTGTTTTTT. Full variable domain (rest looked up from reference TRBV19 and TRBJ1-4): DGGITQSPKYLFRKEGQNVTLSCEQNLNHDAMYWYRQDPGQGLRLIYYSQIVNDFQKGDIAEGYSVSREKKESFPLTVTSAQKNPTAFYLCASSAGRWQPATNEKLFFGSGTQLSVL.

This clone has only a few counts. The genes are TRBV2 and TRBJ2-7, with D tentatively TRBD1 (7 bases). The germline gives CDR1 SNHLY, CDR2 FYNNEI. The CDR3 is made up of 14 amino acids. The germline V and J ends were trimmed by 6 bases and 1 base, with 13 bases remaining between them. The CDR3, as DNA: TGTGCCAGCAGGCGGGACAGTTGGTCCTACGAGCAGTACTTC. Its protein is CASRRDSWSYEQYF.

This clone has just a few counts. This chain uses TRBV7-9 with TRBJ1-2; 9 bases line up with TRBD1. The CDR3 length is 15 residues. Trimming cost V 1 base and J 4 bases; bases outside gene matches: 4. CDR1 SEHNR and CDR2 FQNEAQ come from the germline V gene (reference sequence). CDR3 sequence (DNA): TGTGCCAGCAGCTTAGGCGGGACAGGGTCCTATGGCTACACCTTC. As protein: CASSLGGTGSYGYTF.

This clone was counted only a few times. The chain recombines TRBV11-2 with TRBJ1-5; D not certain. Trimming left V 5 bases short and J 2 bases short, with 13 bases between. Germline CDR1 SGHAT, CDR2 FQNNGV. The CDR3 has 15 residues. The DNA of the CDR3 is TGTGCCAGCAGCCCTAACGTACTAGGCAATCAGCCCCAGCATTTT. It codes for CASSPNVLGNQPQHF.

The V and J genes are TRBV14 and TRBJ2-7, with a possible D match to TRBD1 (6 bases). The ends were cut back, 4 bases at V and 2 bases at J, with 15 bases in the middle. Germline-derived CDR1 and CDR2 are SGHDN and FVKESK. This CDR3 is built from 15 residues. The CDR3 protein is CASSLTGQKAYEQYF. In DNA form, the CDR3 reads TGTGCCAGCAGCCTTACGGGACAAAAGGCCTACGAGCAGTACTTC.

The V gene is TRBV10-3, the J gene TRBJ2-7; D not resolved. Germline V lookup: CDR1 ENHRY, CDR2 SYGVKD. V was trimmed by 3 bases and J by 2 bases, leaving 17 bases between them. The CDR3 spans 16 residues. CDR3 DNA sequence: TGTGCCATCAGTGACCGCAGCGCGGCGCCAACCTACGAGCAGTACTTC. Protein sequence: CAISDRSAAPTYEQYF.

The chain has TRBV5-1 and TRBJ2-7; 8 positions agree with TRBD2. Per germline, CDR1 SGHRS and CDR2 YFSETQ. Trimming at V came to 5 bases and at J to 0 bases, leaving 4 bases not matched to a gene. This CDR3 contains 14 residues. CDR3 sequence: CASRGAGDSYEQYF. CDR3 DNA sequence: TGCGCCAGCAGAGGAGCGGGGGACTCCTACGAGCAGTACTTC.

This rearrangement joins TRBV7-3 to TRBJ2-2, with D perhaps TRBD2 (5 bases). V was clipped by 5 bases and J by 6 bases, with 13 bases between them. The germline CDR1 and CDR2 sequences are SGHTA and FQGTGA. The CDR3 is 14 amino acids. The CDR3 spells CASSPSTGSGELFF. As DNA, the CDR3 is TGTGCCAGCAGCCCAAGCACGGGGTCCGGGGAGCTGTTTTTT.

This clone was observed a single time. The V call is TRBV12-3 or TRBV12-4, the J call TRBJ2-7; D gene uncertain. Trimming cost V 3 bases and J 5 bases, with 11 bases left between them. CDR3 length: 13 amino acids. In DNA, the CDR3 is TGTGCCAGCAGTTTGGCTGATCTGGACGAGCAGTACTTC. Residues: CASSLADLDEQYF.

V and J are TRBV15 and TRBJ1-5; D may be TRBD1 (6 bases). Germline CDR1 LNHNV, CDR2 YYDKDF (reference sequence). This CDR3 spans 16 amino acids. V lost 1 base to trimming and J lost 4 bases, with 14 bases between them. The CDR3 loop reads CATSRVGVTGNQPQHF. DNA for the CDR3: TGTGCCACCAGCAGAGTAGGGGTAACAGGGAATCAGCCCCAGCATTTT.

This CDR3 is CASSLEFSSGGDTQYF. In DNA form, the CDR3 reads TGTGCCAGCAGCTTAGAGTTTTCTAGCGGGGGAGATACGCAGTATTTT. The J gene is TRBJ2-3, the V gene TRBV7-8; 10 positions match TRBD2. J was trimmed by 5 bases and V by 1 base; bases with no gene match: 6. Germline V gene data show CDR1 as SGHVS and CDR2 as FQNEAQ. The CDR3 spans 16 residues.

The chain uses TRBV5-1 and TRBJ2-2; D gene ambiguous. The CDR3 is 15 residues long. The germline CDR1 and CDR2 sequences are SGHRS and YFSETQ. V lost 3 bases to trimming and J lost 4 bases, with 13 bases between them. The CDR3 here is CASSSAPPPTGELFF. The CDR3 bases are TGCGCCAGCAGCTCCGCGCCTCCTCCCACCGGGGAGCTGTTTTTT. The full variable domain, in which reference TRBV5-1 and TRBJ2-2 provide the parts outside the CDR3, is KAGVTQTPRYLIKTRGQQVTLSCSPISGHRSVSWYQQTPGQGLQFLFEYFSETQRNKGNFPGRFSGRQFSNSRSEMNVSTLELGDSALYLCASSSAPPPTGELFFGEGSRLTVL.

This clone is a singleton in its sample. This chain links TRBV7-6 with TRBJ2-5; TRBD2 aligns across 11 bases. With 2 bases clipped from V and 1 base from J, the junction kept 12 bases outside the gene matches. The CDR3 extends over 19 amino acids. Looked up from germline, CDR1 is SGHVS and CDR2 is FNYEAQ. CDR3 sequence reads: CASSLSLAGGLTGQETQYF. In DNA, the CDR3 is TGTGCCAGCAGCTTATCCCTAGCGGGGGGCCTCACCGGCCAAGAGACCCAGTACTTC.